These 30 T cell receptor beta chains share one sample of origin, sequenced in a study of T cell responses to AZD1222 COVID-19 vaccine. Profiling relied on immunoSEQ multiplex PCR, and the TCRdb table lists in-frame clones only, not all of them. The data hold roughly 260,000 clones, with 85% to 95% observed a single time. The source material was peripheral blood, sampled on day 0 of AZD1222 vaccination. Receptor source: an adult in good health.

V gene TRBV5-5 combines with J gene TRBJ1-3; D perhaps matches TRBD1 (5 bases). The ends were cut back, 1 base at V and 0 bases at J, with 11 bases in the middle. Looked up from germline, CDR1 is SGHKS and CDR2 is YYEKEE (reference sequence). CDR3 length: 16 amino acids. CDR3 DNA: TGTGCCAGCAGCTTGAGACAGCGCCTCTCTGGAAACACCATATATTTT. Residues: CASSLRQRLSGNTIYF.

The chain recombines TRBV18 with TRBJ1-3; maybe TRBD1 (6 bases). Between the trimmed V and J ends, which lost 3 bases and 1 base, there was a span of 19 bases. The CDR3 has 18 amino acids. CDR1 and CDR2 from the germline V gene are KGHSH and LQKENI. This chain's CDR3 is CASSPLYQGQSSGNTIYF. The CDR3 DNA reads TGTGCCAGCTCACCCCTTTATCAGGGGCAAAGTTCTGGAAACACCATATATTTT. Supplemented by reference TRBV18 and TRBJ1-3, the full variable domain reads NAGVMQNPRHLVRRRGQEARLRCSPMKGHSHVYWYRQLPEEGLKFMVYLQKENIIDESGMPKERFSAEFPKEGPSILRIQQVVRGDSAAYFCASSPLYQGQSSGNTIYFGEGSWLTVV.

The rearrangement links TRBV27 to TRBJ1-6, with D possibly being TRBD1 (6 bases). This CDR3 is built from 14 residues. Looked up from germline, CDR1 is MNHEY and CDR2 is SMNVEV (reference sequence). Trimming pared 1 base from V and 7 bases from J, leaving 8 bases between. In DNA, the CDR3 is TGTGCCAGCAGTTTATACGGGGGCAATTCACCCCTCCACTTT. It codes for CASSLYGGNSPLHF.

The V call is TRBV6-5, the J call TRBJ1-2, with TRBD1 matching 7 bases. Germline values: CDR1 MNHEY, CDR2 SVGAGI. This CDR3 comprises 13 residues. V was pared by 5 bases and J by 8 bases, with 8 bases of the junction left unmatched. The CDR3 protein is CASSQTGYGGYTF. The CDR3 bases are TGTGCCAGCAGTCAGACAGGGTACGGCGGCTACACCTTC.

The V call is TRBV24-1, the J call TRBJ1-1; D is perhaps TRBD1 (5 bases). CDR1 and CDR2 from the germline V gene are KGHDR and SFDVKD. This CDR3 region has 12 residues. V lost 9 bases to trimming and J lost 1 base, with 8 bases between them. The chain's CDR3 is CATSTGNTEAFF. The CDR3 DNA reads as TGTGCCACCTCTACAGGGAACACTGAAGCTTTCTTT.

The chain employs TRBV9 and TRBJ2-1; 8 positions match TRBD2. The CDR3 extends over 14 amino acids. Trimming cost V 4 bases and J 5 bases; bases outside gene matches: 5. Germline V gives CDR1 SGDLS, CDR2 YYNGEE. This CDR3 is CASSTGTRHNEQFF. As DNA, the CDR3 is TGTGCCAGCAGCACTGGGACTAGACACAATGAGCAGTTCTTC.

The rearrangement uses TRBV19 and TRBJ1-1, with 11 bases identical to TRBD1. CDR3 size: 15 residues. Germline-derived CDR1 and CDR2 are LNHDA and SQIVND (reference sequence). Trimming took 5 bases from V and 5 from J; bases not matched to a gene: 7. The CDR3 spells CASSLWTGGTTEAFF. The CDR3 nucleotides are TGTGCCAGTAGTCTCTGGACAGGGGGCACGACTGAAGCTTTCTTT.

The chain is built from TRBV4-2 and TRBJ1-4, with TRBD1 matching 7 bases. Germline CDR1 reads LGHNA; CDR2 reads YNFKEQ. The CDR3 is 16 residues long. V lost 0 bases and J lost 4; bases outside the gene matches: 5. Here the CDR3 DNA reads TGTGCCAGCAGCCAAGACCGGACAGGATATAATGAAAAACTGTTTTTT. It specifies CASSQDRTGYNEKLFF.

This rearrangement joins TRBV7-2 to TRBJ2-3; possibly TRBD1 or TRBD2 for D (5 bases each). The CDR3 totals 13 residues. The germline V and J ends were trimmed by 5 bases and 5 bases, with 11 bases remaining between them. Germline V gene lookup returns CDR1 SGHTA and CDR2 FQGNSA. Here the CDR3 reads CASSPGTVDTQYF. The CDR3 DNA is TGTGCCAGCAGCCCCGGGACGGTAGATACGCAGTATTTT.

The rearrangement uses TRBV19 and TRBJ1-5, with 9 bases matching TRBD1. The V gene end was trimmed by 3 bases and the J gene end by 4 bases; junction bases not matched to a gene: 4. The CDR3 covers 15 residues. CDR1 and CDR2 from the germline V gene are LNHDA and SQIVND (reference sequence). DNA for the CDR3: TGTGCCAGTAGTATTACAGGGGGCGATAATCAGCCCCAGCATTTT. Its protein product is CASSITGGDNQPQHF.

Here the CDR3 DNA reads TGTGCCAGCAGTCCCCATAGCGGGAGGGGCCATGAGCAGTTCTTC. Its protein is CASSPHSGRGHEQFF. This rearrangement joins TRBV28 to TRBJ2-1, with 11 positions matching TRBD2. The V gene's germline CDR1 is MDHEN and CDR2 SYDVKM. The CDR3 spans 15 residues. Unmatched junction bases numbered 8, after V lost 5 bases and J lost 8 bases.

DNA of the CDR3: TGTGCCAGCAGCTTAGGGCACCCTTCGAACTACGAGCAGTACTTC. Encoded protein: CASSLGHPSNYEQYF. This chain links TRBV7-3 with TRBJ2-7; D is unclear. There are 15 residues in the CDR3. Germline lookup yields CDR1 SGHTA and CDR2 FQGTGA. Trimming took 2 bases from V and 3 from J, leaving 14 bases between them.

The chain recombines TRBV3-1 (or the pseudogene TRBV3-2) with TRBJ2-1, with 8 nucleotides matching TRBD1. Looked up from germline, CDR1 is LGHDT and CDR2 is YNNKEL (reference sequence). The trim removed 4 bases at V and 1 base at J, leaving 3 bases unmatched. This CDR3 has 15 amino acids. CDR3 region: CASSRTGTSYNEQFF. The DNA of the CDR3 is TGTGCCAGCAGCCGGACAGGGACATCCTACAATGAGCAGTTCTTC.

The CDR3 region is CASREQPEKLFF. CDR3 in DNA: TGTGCCAGCAGGGAACAGCCTGAAAAACTGTTTTTT. V is TRBV2 and J is TRBJ1-4; D uncertain. This CDR3 is 12 amino acids long. V lost 6 bases to trimming and J lost 7 bases, with 9 bases between them. Germline CDR1 SNHLY, CDR2 FYNNEI.

V usage is TRBV5-1 and J usage is TRBJ2-7, with D perhaps TRBD1 or TRBD2 (5 bases each). The CDR3 spans 16 residues. V lost 0 bases and J 5 bases, leaving 18 bases between the germline ends. Germline V gene data show CDR1 as SGHRS and CDR2 as YFSETQ. CDR3 nucleotides: TGCGCCAGCAGCTTGGCCCCCGGGGACGGTGGTCACGAGCAGTACTTC. As protein: CASSLAPGDGGHEQYF. Drawing the rest from reference TRBV5-1 and TRBJ2-7, the complete variable domain is KAGVTQTPRYLIKTRGQQVTLSCSPISGHRSVSWYQQTPGQGLQFLFEYFSETQRNKGNFPGRFSGRQFSNSRSEMNVSTLELGDSALYLCASSLAPGDGGHEQYFGPGTRLTVT.

The V and J genes are TRBV11-2 and TRBJ2-2; 8 bases align to TRBD1. With V trimmed by 3 bases and J by 5 bases, 2 bases remained unmatched. CDR1 and CDR2 from the germline V gene are SGHAT and FQNNGV. The CDR3 consists of 14 residues. The CDR3: CASSLTGETGELFF. The CDR3 DNA reads as TGTGCCAGCAGCTTGACAGGGGAAACCGGGGAGCTGTTTTTT. Variable domain in full (rest from reference TRBV11-2 and TRBJ2-2): EAGVAQSPRYKIIEKRQSVAFWCNPISGHATLYWYQQILGQGPKLLIQFQNNGVVDDSQLPKDRFSAERLKGVDSTLKIQPAKLEDSAVYLCASSLTGETGELFFGEGSRLTVL.

The chain employs TRBV13 and TRBJ2-2, with D tentatively TRBD2 (6 bases). Trimming took 4 bases from V and 0 from J, leaving 18 bases between them. This CDR3 is built from 18 residues. Germline V CDR1 and CDR2: PRHDT, FYEKMQ (reference sequence). The CDR3 here is CASSSHRRLVPNTGELFF. The CDR3 DNA sequence: TGTGCCAGCAGCTCCCACCGCCGACTAGTTCCGAACACCGGGGAGCTGTTTTTT.

The chain carries TRBV6-2 or TRBV6-3 and TRBJ2-7; D call uncertain. This CDR3 has 13 residues. From germline, CDR1 is MNHEY and CDR2 SVGEGT. Trimming stripped 5 bases from V and 4 bases from J, with 12 bases between. CDR3 sequence (DNA): TGTGCCAGCAGTCATTCCCCCCTTTACGAGCAGTACTTC. Translated, it gives CASSHSPLYEQYF.

This sequence joins TRBV24-1 and TRBJ1-6; D perhaps matches TRBD1 (5 bases). Per germline, CDR1 KGHDR and CDR2 SFDVKD. This CDR3 contains 12 residues. Trimming removed 1 base at V and 14 bases at J, with 8 bases between. The DNA for the CDR3 is TGTGCCACCAGTGATTTTGGAGGGGCCCTCCACTTT. It is translated as CATSDFGGALHF.

V usage is TRBV10-1 and J usage is TRBJ2-2; TRBD2 matches at 8 bases. CDR3 length: 15 residues. In germline, CDR1 is WNHNN, CDR2 SYGVQD (reference sequence). The V segment lost 6 bases and the J segment 5 bases; nucleotides outside the gene matches: 8. The CDR3 bases are TGCGCCAGCAGCCACGGGGGGGCAGGAACCGGGGAGCTGTTTTTT. As protein: CASSHGGAGTGELFF.

The chain has TRBV7-2 and TRBJ1-2; D is possibly TRBD1 (5 bases). The germline V and J ends were trimmed by 3 bases and 2 bases, with 13 bases remaining between them. CDR3 length: 15 amino acids. CDR1 and CDR2 from the germline V gene are SGHTA and FQGNSA. The CDR3 DNA follows: TGTGCCAGCAGCTTGTCCCCGGGACTAAACTATGGCTACACCTTC. Protein sequence: CASSLSPGLNYGYTF. Drawing the rest from reference TRBV7-2 and TRBJ1-2, the complete variable domain is GAGVSQSPSNKVTEKGKDVELRCDPISGHTALYWYRQSLGQGLEFLIYFQGNSAPDKSGLPSDRFSAERTGGSVSTLTIQRTQQEDSAVYLCASSLSPGLNYGYTFGSGTRLTVV.

The chain is built from TRBV7-2 and TRBJ2-1; 12 bases match TRBD2. This CDR3 region has 16 residues. J was trimmed by 6 bases and V by 7 bases; bases with no gene match: 10. Germline-derived CDR1 and CDR2 are SGHTA and FQGNSA. CDR3 sequence: CASIRGGLAGLNEQFF. CDR3 in DNA: TGTGCCAGCATTAGAGGGGGACTAGCGGGCCTCAATGAGCAGTTCTTC.

This chain joins TRBV10-3 and TRBJ2-6, with D possibly being TRBD1 (5 bases). Trimming took off 4 bases at V and 0 bases at J, with 7 bases between the two ends. Germline V lookup: CDR1 ENHRY, CDR2 SYGVKD. The CDR3 sequence is 15 residues long. The CDR3 DNA follows: TGTGCCATCAGTGGACAGCTCTCTGGGGCCAACGTCCTGACTTTC. Amino acid sequence: CAISGQLSGANVLTF.

DNA of the CDR3: TGTGCCAGCAGCGTAGTTGGGCAGGGAGGGGACGAGCAGTACTTC. It yields the protein CASSVVGQGGDEQYF. The V gene is TRBV9, the J gene TRBJ2-7; 7 bases are shared with TRBD2. V was pared by 0 bases and J by 5 bases, with 8 bases of the junction left unmatched. The germline CDR1 and CDR2 sequences are SGDLS and YYNGEE. This CDR3 contains 15 residues.

This clone was observed a single time. CDR3 bases: TGTGCCAGCAGTTTGGTCGAGGGTTCACCCCTCCACTTT. Encoded protein: CASSLVEGSPLHF. The chain combines TRBV12-3 or TRBV12-4 with TRBJ1-6; D ambiguous. CDR3 length: 13 residues. V was trimmed by 3 bases and J by 9 bases, leaving 9 bases between them.

The rearrangement links TRBV24-1 to TRBJ2-2; 9 bases match TRBD1. The germline gives CDR1 KGHDR, CDR2 SFDVKD. The ends lost 2 bases at V and 3 bases at J; junction bases unmatched: 3. The CDR3 is made up of 16 amino acids. The CDR3 loop reads CATSDWGTGYTGELFF. The CDR3 region has the DNA TGTGCCACCAGTGATTGGGGGACAGGGTACACCGGGGAGCTGTTTTTT.

The V and J genes are TRBV27 and TRBJ2-2; perhaps D is TRBD1 or TRBD2 (5 bases each). Germline assignment: CDR1 MNHEY and CDR2 SMNVEV (reference sequence). With 10 bases removed from V and 5 bases from J, the gap between germline ends came to 14 bases. The CDR3 extends over 13 amino acids. Here the CDR3 reads CATSLGVTGELFF. DNA for the CDR3: TGTGCCACCTCCCTGGGGGTTACCGGGGAGCTGTTTTTT.

The chain has TRBV7-9 and TRBJ1-2; D is ambiguous. The CDR3 covers 17 residues. Germline values: CDR1 SEHNR, CDR2 FQNEAQ (reference sequence). V lost 5 bases to trimming and J lost 4 bases, with 23 bases between them. The CDR3: CASSPRRGLSTFYGYTF. The CDR3 DNA follows: TGTGCCAGCAGCCCTCGACGCGGCCTGTCAACTTTCTATGGCTACACCTTC.

This clone appeared once. The J gene is TRBJ1-3, the V gene TRBV9; no firm D call. Trimming took 3 bases from V and 0 from J, leaving 13 bases between them. The CDR3 has 16 residues. Germline loops: CDR1 SGDLS, CDR2 YYNGEE. CDR3 DNA: TGTGCCAGCAGCGCCGGCGGTCCGGCCTCTGGAAACACCATATATTTT. This encodes CASSAGGPASGNTIYF.

V gene TRBV2 combines with J gene TRBJ2-3; TRBD2 agrees at 7 bases. This CDR3 comprises 15 residues. V dropped 1 base and J dropped 4; count of bases not matched to a gene: 5. The V gene's germline CDR1 is SNHLY and CDR2 FYNNEI. The CDR3 region is CASSEEGRGSDTQYF. CDR3 nucleotide sequence: TGTGCCAGCAGTGAAGAGGGGCGGGGGTCAGATACGCAGTATTTT.